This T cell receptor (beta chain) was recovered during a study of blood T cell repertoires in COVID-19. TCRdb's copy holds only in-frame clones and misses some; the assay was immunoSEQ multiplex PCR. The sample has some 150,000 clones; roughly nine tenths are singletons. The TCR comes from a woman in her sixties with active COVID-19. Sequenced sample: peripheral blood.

This chain's CDR3 is CASTAGVEQYF. CDR3 nucleotides: TGTGCCAGCACCGCTGGAGTTGAGCAGTACTTC. This chain uses TRBV28 with TRBJ2-7; D remains unclear. Trimming cost V 7 bases and J 7 bases, with 11 bases left between them. Germline lookup yields CDR1 MDHEN and CDR2 SYDVKM. CDR3 length equals 11 residues.